A selection of T cell receptor beta chains follows, all from one sample in a study of T cell repertoires in cytomegalovirus infection. In TCRdb, the reads were re-called with MiXCR into one record per CDR3 protein. The sample consists of around 540,000 distinct CDR3 sequences, around 30% of them appearing once. Their specific antigens are unknown. Material: cultured PBMCs, obtained from culture after CMV antigen stimulation. The source is a human donor in good health (CMV status not recorded). Some clones in this sample may be carry-over from other donors' samples. CDR3s include the opening cysteine and the closing phenylalanine or tryptophan. The order of the fields is J gene, D gene, clone size, V gene, CDR3 protein, CDR3 DNA. D genes are given only for firm matches. Only some rows state a clone size, as once, few, many or a class for expanded clones.

J gene: TRBJ2-3; D gene: NA; clone size: few; V gene: TRBV6-2/TRBV6-3; CDR3 protein: CASSWNRGADTQYF; CDR3 DNA: TGTGCCAGCAGCTGGAATCGCGGCGCAGATACGCAGTATTTT
J gene: TRBJ2-3; D gene: TRBD2; clone size: NA; V gene: TRBV11-2; CDR3 protein: CASSIRTSGSSDTQYF; CDR3 DNA: TGTGCCAGCAGCATCCGGACTAGCGGGAGTTCAGATACGCAGTATTTT
J gene: TRBJ2-1; D gene: TRBD1; clone size: NA; V gene: TRBV6-1; CDR3 protein: CASSVKGQGALEQFF; CDR3 DNA: TGTGCCAGCAGCGTTAAGGGACAGGGGGCATTAGAGCAGTTCTTC
J gene: TRBJ2-4; D gene: NA; clone size: NA; V gene: TRBV7-2; CDR3 protein: CASSPAGSLAKNIQYF; CDR3 DNA: TGTGCCAGCAGCCCGGCCGGGAGTCTAGCCAAAAACATTCAGTACTTC
J gene: TRBJ2-7; D gene: TRBD1; clone size: once; V gene: TRBV20-1; CDR3 protein: CSAQSRDRGLYEQYF; CDR3 DNA: TGCAGTGCCCAATCCCGGGACAGGGGGCTCTACGAGCAGTACTTC
J gene: TRBJ1-2; D gene: NA; clone size: NA; V gene: TRBV2; CDR3 protein: CASSERPYYGYTF; CDR3 DNA: TGTGCCAGCAGTGAGCGGCCATACTATGGCTACACCTTC
J gene: TRBJ2-3; D gene: NA; clone size: few; V gene: TRBV29-1; CDR3 protein: CSVLLEPTDTQYF; CDR3 DNA: TGCAGCGTTTTACTCGAACCCACAGATACGCAGTATTTT
J gene: TRBJ1-1; D gene: NA; clone size: few; V gene: TRBV7-2; CDR3 protein: CASSLQLGRSTEAFF; CDR3 DNA: TGTGCCAGCAGCTTACAATTGGGTCGTAGCACTGAAGCTTTCTTT
J gene: TRBJ2-3; D gene: NA; clone size: NA; V gene: TRBV29-1; CDR3 protein: CSVEPAGDTQYF; CDR3 DNA: TGCAGCGTTGAACCCGCGGGAGATACGCAGTATTTT
J gene: TRBJ2-1; D gene: NA; clone size: few; V gene: TRBV4-1; CDR3 protein: CASSQRDLNNEQFF; CDR3 DNA: TGCGCCAGCAGCCAAAGGGACCTTAACAATGAGCAGTTCTTC
J gene: TRBJ1-5; D gene: NA; clone size: NA; V gene: TRBV6-2/TRBV6-3; CDR3 protein: CASRNRENQPQHF; CDR3 DNA: TGTGCCAGCAGGAACAGGGAGAACCAGCCCCAGCATTTT
J gene: TRBJ2-1; D gene: TRBD2; clone size: many; V gene: TRBV7-2; CDR3 protein: CASSFGGYEQFF; CDR3 DNA: TGTGCCAGCAGCTTCGGGGGGTATGAGCAGTTCTTC
J gene: TRBJ2-2; D gene: TRBD2; clone size: NA; V gene: TRBV6-5; CDR3 protein: CASSYYSGGGDTGELFF; CDR3 DNA: TGTGCCAGCAGTTACTACAGCGGGGGGGGGGACACCGGGGAGCTGTTTTTT
J gene: TRBJ2-5; D gene: TRBD2; clone size: many; V gene: TRBV7-2; CDR3 protein: CASSLTSGGETQYF; CDR3 DNA: TGTGCCAGCAGCTTAACTAGCGGGGGAGAGACCCAGTACTTC
J gene: TRBJ2-3; D gene: NA; clone size: NA; V gene: TRBV19; CDR3 protein: CASRDFGSTDTQYF; CDR3 DNA: TGTGCCAGTAGAGACTTCGGAAGCACAGATACGCAGTATTTT
J gene: TRBJ1-6; D gene: NA; clone size: few; V gene: TRBV4-3; CDR3 protein: CASSHGRQDSPLHF; CDR3 DNA: TGCGCCAGCAGCCACGGTCGACAGGATTCACCCCTCCACTTT
J gene: TRBJ1-1; D gene: NA; clone size: many; V gene: TRBV4-1; CDR3 protein: CASSPVGRGEAFF; CDR3 DNA: TGCGCCAGCAGCCCTGTGGGGCGAGGTGAAGCTTTCTTT
J gene: TRBJ2-1; D gene: NA; clone size: few; V gene: TRBV24-1; CDR3 protein: CATSPARRDNEQFF; CDR3 DNA: TGTGCCACCAGCCCTGCCAGGAGAGACAATGAGCAGTTCTTC
J gene: TRBJ2-7; D gene: TRBD2; clone size: NA; V gene: TRBV6-5; CDR3 protein: CASSSISRLAGSYF; CDR3 DNA: TGTGCCAGCAGTTCCATCTCCCGACTAGCGGGCTCGTACTTC
J gene: TRBJ1-6; D gene: NA; clone size: few; V gene: TRBV7-8; CDR3 protein: CASSLAQTAYNSPLHF; CDR3 DNA: TGTGCCAGCAGCTTAGCGCAGACAGCTTATAATTCACCCCTCCACTTT
J gene: TRBJ2-7; D gene: TRBD1; clone size: few; V gene: TRBV7-9; CDR3 protein: CASSDRDRGAEQYF; CDR3 DNA: TGTGCCAGCAGCGACCGGGACAGGGGGGCCGAGCAGTACTTC
J gene: TRBJ2-7; D gene: TRBD2; clone size: NA; V gene: TRBV24-1; CDR3 protein: CATSDGTSGFYEQYF; CDR3 DNA: TGTGCCACCAGTGACGGGACTAGCGGATTTTACGAGCAGTACTTC
J gene: TRBJ2-1; D gene: TRBD2; clone size: NA; V gene: TRBV20-1; CDR3 protein: CSARGDLLAGVPQYNEQFF; CDR3 DNA: TGCAGTGCTAGAGGTGACCTCCTAGCGGGAGTACCCCAGTACAATGAGCAGTTCTTC
J gene: TRBJ2-1; D gene: NA; clone size: NA; V gene: TRBV19; CDR3 protein: CASSFLGGGPNEQFF; CDR3 DNA: TGTGCCAGTAGTTTCCTAGGGGGAGGGCCAAATGAGCAGTTCTTC
J gene: TRBJ1-3; D gene: NA; clone size: NA; V gene: TRBV5-1; CDR3 protein: CASSSDLLSGNTIYF; CDR3 DNA: TGCGCCAGCAGTTCGGACCTTCTCTCCGGAAACACCATATATTTT
J gene: TRBJ1-5; D gene: NA; clone size: NA; V gene: TRBV19; CDR3 protein: CATSTETQPSNQPQHF; CDR3 DNA: TGTGCCACCTCGACAGAGACTCAACCTAGCAATCAGCCCCAGCATTTT
J gene: TRBJ1-2; D gene: NA; clone size: NA; V gene: TRBV6-1; CDR3 protein: CASTLGTSDYGYTF; CDR3 DNA: TGTGCCAGCACCCTAGGGACATCGGACTATGGCTACACCTTC
J gene: TRBJ1-5; D gene: NA; clone size: NA; V gene: TRBV19; CDR3 protein: CASSIGSGFNQPQHF; CDR3 DNA: TGTGCCAGTAGTATAGGTTCAGGGTTCAATCAGCCCCAGCATTTT
J gene: TRBJ1-2; D gene: NA; clone size: NA; V gene: TRBV6-2/TRBV6-3; CDR3 protein: CASGRINYGYTF; CDR3 DNA: TGTGCCAGCGGTAGAATCAACTATGGCTACACCTTC
J gene: TRBJ2-1; D gene: TRBD1; clone size: NA; V gene: TRBV20-1; CDR3 protein: CSASPQGDMQFF; CDR3 DNA: TGCAGTGCTAGCCCTCAGGGGGATATGCAGTTCTTC
J gene: TRBJ1-1; D gene: NA; clone size: few; V gene: TRBV7-3; CDR3 protein: CASSLDLTRAEAFF; CDR3 DNA: TGTGCCAGCAGCTTAGATCTGACTAGGGCTGAAGCTTTCTTT
J gene: TRBJ1-6; D gene: NA; clone size: few; V gene: TRBV12-3/TRBV12-4; CDR3 protein: CASSRTPDSGSPLHF; CDR3 DNA: TGTGCCAGCAGTCGAACCCCGGATAGTGGATCACCCCTCCACTTT
J gene: TRBJ2-7; D gene: NA; clone size: NA; V gene: TRBV19; CDR3 protein: CASSIRTAGRSYEQYF; CDR3 DNA: TGTGCCAGTAGTATCAGGACAGCCGGACGCTCCTACGAGCAGTACTTC
J gene: TRBJ1-2; D gene: NA; clone size: NA; V gene: TRBV5-1; CDR3 protein: CASSLSEGSYTF; CDR3 DNA: TGCGCCAGCAGCTTGAGTGAGGGGAGCTACACCTTC
J gene: TRBJ1-1; D gene: NA; clone size: NA; V gene: TRBV4-2; CDR3 protein: CASSQDSVTGARNTEAFF; CDR3 DNA: TGTGCCAGCAGCCAAGATTCGGTAACAGGCGCCAGGAACACTGAAGCTTTCTTT
J gene: TRBJ2-5; D gene: NA; clone size: few; V gene: TRBV25-1; CDR3 protein: CASSESIRIEETQYF; CDR3 DNA: TGTGCCAGCAGTGAATCAATCCGAATAGAAGAGACCCAGTACTTC
J gene: TRBJ2-1; D gene: NA; clone size: NA; V gene: TRBV6-5; CDR3 protein: CASSYWGDEQFF; CDR3 DNA: TGTGCCAGCAGTTACTGGGGCGATGAGCAGTTCTTC
J gene: TRBJ2-5; D gene: TRBD2; clone size: once; V gene: TRBV6-2/TRBV6-3; CDR3 protein: CASRLAGVRETQYF; CDR3 DNA: TGTGCCAGCAGATTAGCGGGAGTCAGGGAGACCCAGTACTTC
J gene: TRBJ2-7; D gene: NA; clone size: few; V gene: TRBV15; CDR3 protein: CATSPTTGPWEQYF; CDR3 DNA: TGTGCCACCAGCCCAACGACTGGCCCTTGGGAGCAGTACTTC
J gene: TRBJ1-2; D gene: TRBD1; clone size: few; V gene: TRBV12-3/TRBV12-4; CDR3 protein: CASTRQGFNYGYTF; CDR3 DNA: TGTGCCAGCACCCGACAGGGATTTAACTATGGCTACACCTTC
J gene: TRBJ2-1; D gene: NA; clone size: few; V gene: TRBV12-3/TRBV12-4; CDR3 protein: CASSLWTYPYNEQFF; CDR3 DNA: TGTGCCAGCAGTTTATGGACATACCCCTACAATGAGCAGTTCTTC
J gene: TRBJ1-2; D gene: TRBD1; clone size: NA; V gene: TRBV6-8; CDR3 protein: CASSVQGDYGYTF; CDR3 DNA: TGTGCCAGCAGTGTACAGGGGGACTATGGCTACACCTTC
J gene: TRBJ2-3; D gene: TRBD2; clone size: NA; V gene: TRBV12-3/TRBV12-4; CDR3 protein: CASSLGLAVLTQYF; CDR3 DNA: TGTGCCAGCAGTTTGGGACTAGCGGTCTTGACGCAGTATTTT
J gene: TRBJ2-4; D gene: NA; clone size: NA; V gene: TRBV4-1; CDR3 protein: CASSQARDIQYF; CDR3 DNA: TGTGCCAGCAGCCAAGCGAGGGACATTCAGTACTTC
J gene: TRBJ1-1; D gene: NA; clone size: NA; V gene: TRBV6-5; CDR3 protein: CASSGERFGAQTEAFF; CDR3 DNA: TGTGCCAGCAGCGGGGAGCGGTTCGGGGCGCAGACTGAAGCTTTCTTT
J gene: TRBJ2-1; D gene: NA; clone size: NA; V gene: TRBV12-3/TRBV12-4; CDR3 protein: CASAPGGYEQFF; CDR3 DNA: TGTGCCAGCGCCCCTGGGGGGTATGAGCAGTTCTTC
J gene: TRBJ1-1; D gene: NA; clone size: NA; V gene: TRBV12-3/TRBV12-4; CDR3 protein: CASSTQNTEAFF; CDR3 DNA: TGTGCCAGTAGTACGCAGAACACTGAAGCTTTCTTT
J gene: TRBJ2-3; D gene: NA; clone size: NA; V gene: TRBV7-2; CDR3 protein: CASSLVLGGADTQYF; CDR3 DNA: TGTGCCAGCAGCTTAGTACTAGGTGGGGCAGATACGCAGTATTTT
J gene: TRBJ2-7; D gene: TRBD2; clone size: NA; V gene: TRBV27; CDR3 protein: CASIRTSGRSEQYF; CDR3 DNA: TGTGCCAGCATACGGACTAGCGGGAGGAGCGAGCAGTACTTC
J gene: TRBJ2-7; D gene: NA; clone size: NA; V gene: TRBV6-5; CDR3 protein: CASSYAGLRFEQYF; CDR3 DNA: TGTGCCAGCAGTTACGCAGGGTTACGTTTCGAGCAGTACTTC
J gene: TRBJ2-1; D gene: TRBD2; clone size: few; V gene: TRBV7-3; CDR3 protein: CASSSSSGRAGNEQFF; CDR3 DNA: TGTGCCAGCAGCTCCTCTAGCGGGAGGGCAGGGAATGAGCAGTTCTTC
J gene: TRBJ2-5; D gene: NA; clone size: NA; V gene: TRBV12-5; CDR3 protein: CASGLRGKETQYF; CDR3 DNA: TGTGCTAGTGGTTTGCGGGGAAAAGAGACCCAGTACTTC
J gene: TRBJ2-3; D gene: NA; clone size: NA; V gene: TRBV27; CDR3 protein: CASSLNGADTQYF; CDR3 DNA: TGTGCCAGCAGTTTGAACGGGGCCGATACGCAGTATTTT
J gene: TRBJ2-3; D gene: TRBD2; clone size: NA; V gene: TRBV5-1; CDR3 protein: CASSFASGRGTDTQYF; CDR3 DNA: TGCGCCAGCAGCTTCGCTAGCGGGAGAGGGACAGATACGCAGTATTTT
J gene: TRBJ2-1; D gene: NA; clone size: few; V gene: TRBV7-2; CDR3 protein: CASRVGGYNEQFF; CDR3 DNA: TGTGCCTCGCGCGTCGGGGGCTACAATGAGCAGTTCTTC